One sample yielded the 6 T cell receptor beta chains listed below, sequenced in a study of blood T cells in healthy people across ages. Combining a sample-barcoded 5' primer with a J-beta primer mix, a second PCR ran for roughly 7 to 12 cycles. Using its own MiXCR run on the 5' RACE reads, TCRdb lists one record per CDR3 protein. The data hold 1.8 million or so distinct CDR3 sequences, with 35% to 50% observed a single time. The sequenced material came from blood. The receptors were sampled from a human donor in good health.

In its sample, this clonotype was seen once. This sequence joins TRBV5-1 and TRBJ2-3, with TRBD2 matching 10 bases. Germline-derived CDR1 and CDR2 are SGHRS and YFSETQ. The CDR3 covers 16 residues. With 0 bases clipped from V and 6 bases from J, the junction kept 7 bases outside the gene matches. CDR3 sequence: CASSLDLAGDLDTQYF. CDR3 coding DNA: TGCGCCAGCAGCTTGGATCTAGCGGGGGACCTTGATACGCAGTATTTT.

This clonotype was seen more than once but under ten times. The rearrangement joins TRBV24-1 to TRBJ2-4; 7 bases align to TRBD1. The V and J ends lost 3 bases and 1 base, in that order; junction bases with no gene match: 5. Germline lookup yields CDR1 KGHDR and CDR2 SFDVKD. The CDR3 totals 16 residues. Written as DNA, the CDR3 is TGTGCCACCAGTGATCGCACAGGGGATGCCAAAAACATTCAGTACTTC. Its protein is CATSDRTGDAKNIQYF.

The V gene is TRBV13, the J gene TRBJ1-1; D gene unclear. The CDR3 extends over 13 amino acids. V lost 5 bases, J lost 4 bases, and 11 bases lay in between. The germline V gene has CDR1 PRHDT and CDR2 FYEKMQ (reference sequence). This chain's CDR3 is CASSLGWSTEAFF. The CDR3 coding sequence is TGTGCCAGCAGCCTCGGGTGGAGCACTGAAGCTTTCTTT. Drawing the rest from reference TRBV13 and TRBJ1-1, the complete variable domain is AAGVIQSPRHLIKEKRETATLKCYPIPRHDTVYWYQQGPGQDPQFLISFYEKMQSDKGSIPDRFSAQQFSDYHSELNMSSLELGDSALYFCASSLGWSTEAFFGQGTRLTVV.

This clonotype was picked up a small number of times. This chain joins TRBV29-1 and TRBJ2-7; D remains unclear. The germline V gene encodes CDR1 SQVTM and CDR2 ANQGSEA. V was pared by 2 bases and J by 2 bases, with 7 bases between. The CDR3 spans 12 residues. CDR3 sequence (DNA): TGCAGCGTTGAAATGGACCCCTACGAGCAGTACTTC. Its protein product is CSVEMDPYEQYF.

This clonotype was found a few times. This chain connects TRBV15 to TRBJ1-2; D ambiguous. V shed 0 bases and J shed 5 bases, with 4 bases lying between them. CDR3 size: 12 residues. Germline V lookup: CDR1 LNHNV, CDR2 YYDKDF (reference sequence). CDR3 amino acids: CATSRELYGYTF. DNA for the CDR3: TGTGCCACCAGCAGAGAGTTATATGGCTACACCTTC.

The V gene is TRBV4-1, the J gene TRBJ2-7; D uncertain. The germline CDR1 and CDR2 sequences are MGHRA and YSYEKL. V lost 6 bases and J 2 bases, leaving 8 bases between the germline ends. The CDR3 extends over 12 amino acids. The CDR3 DNA sequence: TGCGCCAGCAGTGGCGTTCCCTACGAGCAGTACTTC. It codes for CASSGVPYEQYF.